Listed below are T cell receptor beta chains from one sample, sequenced in a study of cytomegalovirus exposure and HLA in healthy donors. The data were produced by immunoSEQ multiplex PCR, yet TCRdb's version contains in-frame clones alone and is incomplete. The sample yields roughly 150,000 clones, 73% seen once. The sequenced sample consisted of PBMCs. The receptors were gathered from a woman between 18 and 30 years old in good health and CMV-seropositive. CDR3s include the opening cysteine and the closing phenylalanine or tryptophan. D genes are given only for firm matches. Clone size is shown for a subset of rows, as once, few, many or a class of expanded clone.

j_gene: TRBJ2-3
v_gene: TRBV5-6
d_gene: .
abundance: .
CDR3nt: TGTGCCAGCAGCTTGGGCCAGAGGACAGATACGCAGTATTTT
CDR3aa: CASSLGQRTDTQYF

j_gene: TRBJ1-6
v_gene: TRBV6-1
d_gene: TRBD1
abundance: .
CDR3nt: TGTGCCAGCAGTGACAGGTTGGGACAGGTGAGACCCCTCCACTTT
CDR3aa: CASSDRLGQVRPLHF

j_gene: TRBJ2-7
v_gene: TRBV10-3
d_gene: TRBD1
abundance: .
CDR3nt: TGTGCCACCGGCTCGACAGGGGGGAACGAGCAGTACTTC
CDR3aa: CATGSTGGNEQYF

j_gene: TRBJ1-5
v_gene: TRBV18
d_gene: TRBD1
abundance: .
CDR3nt: TGTGCCAGCTCACAGGACAGGTGGGGGAATCAGCCCCAGCATTTT
CDR3aa: CASSQDRWGNQPQHF

j_gene: TRBJ1-5
v_gene: TRBV28
d_gene: TRBD1
abundance: .
CDR3nt: TGTGCCAGCAGTCTGGACAGGGTGAAACAGCCCCAGCATTTT
CDR3aa: CASSLDRVKQPQHF

j_gene: TRBJ1-1
v_gene: TRBV12-5
d_gene: TRBD1
abundance: .
CDR3nt: TGTGCTAGTGGTTTGGGACAGGGGGGGACTGAAGCTTTCTTT
CDR3aa: CASGLGQGGTEAFF

j_gene: TRBJ2-7
v_gene: TRBV7-6
d_gene: .
abundance: few
CDR3nt: TGTGCCAGCAGCTTAGCAGGGGGAGAATCGAACGAGCAGTACTTC
CDR3aa: CASSLAGGESNEQYF

j_gene: TRBJ2-7
v_gene: TRBV19
d_gene: .
abundance: .
CDR3nt: TGTGCCAGTAGTATGGTTTTCAGCTCCTACGAGCAGTACTTC
CDR3aa: CASSMVFSSYEQYF

j_gene: TRBJ1-1
v_gene: TRBV5-1
d_gene: .
abundance: .
CDR3nt: TGCGCCAGCAGCTTGGGACGGGAGGGCACTGAAGCTTTCTTT
CDR3aa: CASSLGREGTEAFF

j_gene: TRBJ2-1
v_gene: TRBV9
d_gene: TRBD1
abundance: .
CDR3nt: TGTGCCAGCAGCGTTCAGGACAGGCACCCAGCCAAGTTCTTC
CDR3aa: CASSVQDRHPAKFF

j_gene: TRBJ2-2
v_gene: TRBV6-5
d_gene: TRBD2
abundance: few
CDR3nt: TGTGCCATCCGCCGGGGAGGGACCGGGGAGCTGTTTTTT
CDR3aa: CAIRRGGTGELFF

j_gene: TRBJ1-5
v_gene: TRBV27
d_gene: .
abundance: .
CDR3nt: TGTGCCAGCAGTTTATGGGGCGGCGGCAATCAGCCCCAGCATTTT
CDR3aa: CASSLWGGGNQPQHF

j_gene: TRBJ2-6
v_gene: TRBV14
d_gene: .
abundance: .
CDR3nt: TGTGCCAGCAGTTTCCGGGGGTACGGGGCCAACGTCCTGACTTTC
CDR3aa: CASSFRGYGANVLTF

j_gene: TRBJ2-7
v_gene: TRBV7-2
d_gene: TRBD1
abundance: once
CDR3nt: TGTGCCAGCGGACAGGGCCTCGAGCAGTACTTC
CDR3aa: CASGQGLEQYF

j_gene: TRBJ2-7
v_gene: TRBV5-1
d_gene: TRBD2
abundance: .
CDR3nt: TGCGCCAGCAGCTTGGGAAGGCGGGGGGCCCTGACCTACGAGCAGTACTTC
CDR3aa: CASSLGRRGALTYEQYF

j_gene: TRBJ1-1
v_gene: TRBV11-3
d_gene: .
abundance: .
CDR3nt: TGTGCCAGCAGCTCCGACATTTCCGGGAAAGCTTTCTTT
CDR3aa: CASSSDISGKAFF

j_gene: TRBJ1-6
v_gene: TRBV6-5
d_gene: .
abundance: .
CDR3nt: TGTGCCAGCAGTTGGAGTGCGGCTTCACCCCTCCACTTT
CDR3aa: CASSWSAASPLHF

j_gene: TRBJ2-3
v_gene: TRBV29-1
d_gene: TRBD2
abundance: .
CDR3nt: TGCAGCGTTGATGTTAGCGGGGGGTCTAGCACAGATACGCAGTATTTT
CDR3aa: CSVDVSGGSSTDTQYF

j_gene: TRBJ2-2
v_gene: TRBV7-9
d_gene: .
abundance: once
CDR3nt: TGTGCCAGCAGCCGACAGGCGGCCGGGGAGCTGTTTTTT
CDR3aa: CASSRQAAGELFF

j_gene: TRBJ1-2
v_gene: TRBV6-5
d_gene: TRBD1
abundance: few
CDR3nt: TGTGCCAGCAGTGATAGGACAGGGGGCTACACCTTC
CDR3aa: CASSDRTGGYTF

j_gene: TRBJ1-1
v_gene: TRBV29-1
d_gene: .
abundance: .
CDR3nt: TGCAGCGTAGGCCGCGGGGCGGGGACTGAAGCTTTCTTT
CDR3aa: CSVGRGAGTEAFF